This T cell receptor beta chain stems from a study of OX40 agonist ivuxolimab in advanced cancers. Study in general: Patients undergoing dose escalation presented with hepatocellular carcinoma, melanoma, renal cell or head and neck cancer.

The CDR3 contains 13 residues. V lost 6 bases and J 0 bases, leaving 7 bases between the germline ends. CDR1 and CDR2 from the germline V gene are WSHSY and SAAADI. In the case of this clone: The antigen is undetermined.

Profiling relied on immunoSEQ multiplex PCR, and the TCRdb table lists in-frame clones only, not all of them. Among about 69,000 clones listed, around 89% were seen once. General study results and limits: Partial responders dosed at 0.1-3.0 mg/kg displayed clonal expansion ranking among the lowest.

The chain uses TRBV10-2 and TRBJ2-3; the D is unclear. The receptor was derived from an adult with an advanced solid tumor such as melanoma, head and neck, liver or kidney cancer. Sequencing was performed on CD4+ or CD8+ T cells sorted from blood, taken in a trial of the OX40 agonist ivuxolimab. The CDR3 reads CASRWPSTDTQYF. The CDR3 DNA sequence: TGCGCCAGCAGGTGGCCTAGCACAGATACGCAGTATTTT.